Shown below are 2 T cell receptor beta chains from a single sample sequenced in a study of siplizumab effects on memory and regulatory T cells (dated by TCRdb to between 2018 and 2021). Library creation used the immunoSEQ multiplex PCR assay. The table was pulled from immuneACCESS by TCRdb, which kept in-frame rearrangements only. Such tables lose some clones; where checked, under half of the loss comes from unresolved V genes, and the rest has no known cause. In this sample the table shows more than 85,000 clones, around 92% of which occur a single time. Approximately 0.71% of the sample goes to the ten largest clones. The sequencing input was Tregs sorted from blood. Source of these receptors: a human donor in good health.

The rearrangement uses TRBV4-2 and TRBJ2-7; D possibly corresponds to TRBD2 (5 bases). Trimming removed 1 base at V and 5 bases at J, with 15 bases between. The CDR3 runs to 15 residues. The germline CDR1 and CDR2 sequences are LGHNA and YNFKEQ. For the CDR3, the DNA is TGTGCCAGCAGCCAAGCCCCAGAGGGAGTGAACGAGCAGTACTTC. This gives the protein CASSQAPEGVNEQYF.

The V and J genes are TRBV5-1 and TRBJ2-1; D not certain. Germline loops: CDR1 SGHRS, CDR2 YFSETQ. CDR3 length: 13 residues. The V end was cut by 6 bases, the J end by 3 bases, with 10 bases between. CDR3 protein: CASTYRDYNEQFF. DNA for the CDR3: TGCGCCAGCACGTATAGGGACTACAATGAGCAGTTCTTC.